This TCR beta chain was found in a study of Graves' ophthalmopathy and Graves' hyperthyroidism. Study-level information: Blood was drawn at initial diagnosis, before any treatment.

Regarding this clonotype: Its matching antigen is unknown. At one boundary the junction diverges from the germline segment, which might be a read error.

Ophthalmopathy donors showed moderate-to-severe activity, CAS ≥3, NOSPECS ≥4 and a duration under 3 months. Uncontrolled infections, other autoimmune diseases, pregnancy or lactation barred patients from enrollment. The authors amplified TCR beta CDR3 regions, and they did so from RNA transcripts for repertoire sequencing. HTBI primers primed a first-round RT-PCR, and a second-round multiplex PCR followed. TCRdb analysed the multiplex PCR reads with MiXCR anew, one entry per CDR3 protein. The data contain about 240,000 distinct CDR3 sequences, about 47% of them singletons. Study-level points and caveats: As the model predicted ophthalmopathy progression, it achieved a sensitivity of 70.59% and a specificity of around 72%.

The sample taken for sequencing was peripheral blood. The origin of this receptor is an adult man with Graves' ophthalmopathy.

The CDR3 DNA reads as TGTGCCAGCAGTGCGAGGGACAGGGAGAACGAGCAGTACTTC. Protein sequence: CASSARDRENEQYF. V is TRBV10-3 and J is TRBJ2-7, with 9 bases aligning to TRBD1. The CDR3 length is 14 residues. Germline lookup yields CDR1 ENHRY and CDR2 SYGVKD.